This T cell receptor (beta chain) was recovered during a study of cytomegalovirus exposure and HLA in healthy donors (dated by TCRdb to 2017 to 2019). Regarding the complete study: An earlier analysis of roughly 610 of the donors reported about 280 Gb of sequence data and around 120 million unique TCR beta sequences obtained from about 200 million T cells. An early release covering roughly 600 HLA-typed donors comprised 300 to 350 gigabases of sequencing data and around 80 million unique TCR sequences. Of the 398 genotyped donors, roughly 76% were placed in the genetic ancestry cluster associated with self-reported Caucasian donors. The study aimed to test whether signatures of past pathogen exposure could be identified by cataloging public T cell receptors. The T cell repertoires of several hundred subjects were profiled by immunosequencing and related to cytomegalovirus serostatus. A separate validation cohort of more than 100 different subjects was used in addition to the approximately 640-subject first cohort. To predict cytomegalovirus infection status, the study combined high-throughput TCR immunosequencing, statistical association of individual TCRs with disease status, and machine learning. A later analysis re-analyzed previously published TCR beta repertoires from 660 or so donors and added high-resolution HLA genotyping to study TCR occurrence patterns. In the later analysis, no new phenotypic data were used to find candidate immune exposures; instead, reliance was placed on TCR beta sequences and their occurrence across donors. An earlier analysis of several hundred of the donors applied high-throughput TCR beta sequencing to assess whether each TCR beta V gene segment acted as functional or pseudogenic. Donor age, sex, ethnicity and CMV serostatus were compiled together with the repertoire data. In a later genetic analysis, genome-wide SNP genotypes for about 65% of the roughly 700 donors were used, and that subset was treated as a discovery cohort. All discovery cohort repertoires had been generated using a single sequencing platform. HLA typing included class I and class II loci at four-digit resolution. The number of donors typed differed by locus, with 629-630 for A, B, C, DRB1 and DQB1, around 520 for DQA1, 600 to 610 for DPA1, and under 490 for DPB1. Because of strong linkage in the cohort, four or five DR-DQ haplotypes were treated as single units for association and clustering. On average, 235,054 unique TCR beta nucleotide sequences were sequenced per donor among 398 genotyped donors of the cohort, with 15% to 20% of those sequences being non-productive. Broader findings and caveats from the paper: Only TCR beta chains were sequenced in this cohort, and the absence of alpha or paired-chain data limited detectable features. A later analysis found that most CMV-associated TCR beta chains appeared HLA-restricted, with HLA associations seemingly driven largely by CMV exposure. According to a later analysis, TCR association rates differed among HLA loci, with DRB1 alleles showing the most associated TCRs and HLA-C alleles showing the fewest. A further reported finding was that TCR beta sequences accurately predicted the HLA-A and HLA-B alleles for most subjects in the first cohort. The 87-base-pair reads could not distinguish some IMGT-functional V segments, including TRBV6-2 and TRBV6-3, so those segments were excluded. An earlier analysis of roughly 570 of the donors showed that most TCR beta V segments appeared in productive rearrangements either about 90% or about 30% of the time, which broadly matched IMGT annotations. Linkage disequilibrium might explain the correlated functional status among segregating V segments, but an unknown experimental factor could not be excluded. Because some donors lacked HLA typing at each locus, the association tests relied only on the typed subset. The study listed 150 to 200 TCR beta chains as associated with cytomegalovirus. At a false discovery rate of 0.05, a later analysis linked 16,951 TCR beta sequences to specific HLA alleles. Compared with equally common non-associated chains, HLA-associated TCR beta chains in a later analysis were more clonally expanded and had lower generation probabilities. Because counts were too low, some 17 rarely observed V segments, including chromosome 9 orphons, were left out of the earlier analysis of a few hundred of the donors. An association between a missense DCLRE1C variant and V-gene and J-gene trimming of TCR beta chains was found in a later genetic analysis and replicated in an independent cohort. Sequencing depth was assumed to be roughly uniform across donors in the presence/absence analyses, though that assumption may not hold. When HLA alleles, especially DR and DQ, strongly co-occurred, attributing TCR associations to individual alleles was difficult. According to the authors, the approach could potentially be generalized to other disease states and immunological phenotypes. The sequencing pipeline was judged likely to have produced a cluster of highly shared sequence variants as a technical artifact. In a later analysis, several top co-occurrence clusters were reported to appear linked to parvovirus B19, influenza, CMV and Epstein-Barr virus. Immune exposure information for the cohort was limited to CMV serostatus. Three of the identified cytomegalovirus-associated TCR beta chains were confirmed in vitro to be specific for cytomegalovirus antigens. Across donors, most TCR sequences were observed very rarely, whereas some public TCRs were present in many individuals. In both the original and validation cohorts, the classifier was reported to diagnose cytomegalovirus status with high specificity and sensitivity. A later genetic analysis reported fewer N-insertions in productive TCRs among donors in an Asian-associated ancestry cluster than the roughly 620-donor mean.

Library prep was done by the immunoSEQ multiplex PCR assay. For the multiplex PCR, a mixture combining 60 forward primers for TCR Vbeta segments and 13 reverse primers for TCR Jbeta segments was used. Amplification of the CDR3 region of rearranged TCR beta genes was performed with a multiplex PCR assay on genomic DNA. On the Illumina HiSeq System, the amplified TCR beta libraries were sequenced as 87-base-pair reads. The authors' analysis ran thus. In a later analysis, roughly 80 million unique TCR beta chains were counted across the roughly 610 repertoires, and about 10 million of these chains were shared by at least two donors. Raw reads were error-corrected and collapsed into unique sequences with a nearest-neighbor algorithm that merged closely related sequences to remove PCR and sequencing errors. Alignment of CDR3 sequences to IMGT reference sequences was used to assign V, D and J gene segments. Each retained sequence needed at least a six-nucleotide match to both a V gene segment and a J gene segment. Rearrangements were called productive when the CDR3 lacked stop codons and stayed in frame with V and J; all others were non-productive. Following IMGT convention, CDR3 was defined as the stretch from the second conserved V-encoded cysteine up to the conserved J-encoded phenylalanine. The earlier analysis of 587 of the donors excluded sequences that lacked an unambiguous match to a single V gene segment. An earlier analysis of 587 of the donors classified V segments as functional when productive rearrangements were above 56.7% and as segregating when the standard deviation between donors was above 5%. To diagnose cytomegalovirus status from the catalog of TCR beta chain sequences, a statistical classification framework was built. In a later analysis, V and J genes were assigned by comparing TCR nucleotide sequences against IMGT/GENE-DB human TR gene sequences. The TCRdist pipeline was used in a later analysis to assign CDR3 sequences and most-parsimonious VDJ recombination scenarios. In a later analysis, each TCR beta chain was defined by its CDR3 amino acid sequence together with its V-gene family, and reads without a unique V-gene family were excluded. As a way to deal with suspected cross-contamination and a sequencing artifact, a later analysis dropped 450 to 600 nucleotide sequences that were highly shared and had low generation probability. In a later analysis, a clonal expansion index was calculated for each public chain from normalized within-repertoire ranks of inferred template counts. In a later analysis, generation probabilities were computed using a VDJ recombination model fitted to out-of-frame rearrangements, and the results were checked against IGoR. A later analysis scored TCR-TCR, TCR-HLA and TCR-CMV co-occurrence with hypergeometric tests, applying a repertoire-size bias correction to TCR pairs. In a later analysis, false discovery rates were estimated by permuting HLA or CMV assignments 20 times. In a later analysis, co-occurring TCRs were grouped using DBSCAN, and TCRdist sequence similarity was added for clustering within HLA-allele-positive subsets. Repertoires with fewer than 30,000 or more than 120,000 public chains, plus five repertoires with anomalous nucleotide sharing, were excluded from co-occurrence clustering. What TCRdb holds here is the immuneACCESS table cut down to in-frame rearrangements. Part of the clones is not present; checked against another copy, under half of the missing clones reflect an unresolved V gene, and the others are unexplained. The DNA gave D and trimming, while V, J and clone size come from that table. The sample has 200,000 or so clones on record, 60% to 80% of them singletons. Of the sample, roughly 3% falls within the top ten clones.

A distance of 18 bases separates the germline ends of V and J, which lose 0 bases and 3 bases respectively. Via the germline V gene (reference sequence), CDR1 is LNHNV and CDR2 YYDKDF. Reading from cysteine to phenylalanine, the CDR3 counts 18 amino acids. The sequence is cut down to CDR3 DNA, 54 bases in frame from base 1. With respect to this clone: Its binding antigen is unknown. Base qualities are not provided; no much larger clone lies one nucleotide away.

The cohort comprised around 700 healthy bone marrow donors. All cohort members were sampled while nominally healthy, although unrecorded immune exposures were likely present. The donor was CMV seronegative and belonged to the group of around 400 seronegative cohort members. Every donor gave a peripheral blood sample, and the peripheral blood mononuclear cells from that sample were used for TCR beta sequencing. Genomic DNA extraction from the blood cell samples was performed with the Qiagen DNeasy Blood Extraction Kit. The sequenced material came from PBMCs. This chain joins TRBV15 to TRBJ1-5, with a tentative D gene TRBD1 over 5 matching bases. The source of this sequence is a woman aged 30 to 39 in good health and CMV-seronegative. The DNA sequence is as follows: TGTGCCACCAGCAGAGATCGAGGGACTGGTATAGACAATCAGCCCCAGCATTTT. This gives the protein CATSRDRGTGIDNQPQHF.